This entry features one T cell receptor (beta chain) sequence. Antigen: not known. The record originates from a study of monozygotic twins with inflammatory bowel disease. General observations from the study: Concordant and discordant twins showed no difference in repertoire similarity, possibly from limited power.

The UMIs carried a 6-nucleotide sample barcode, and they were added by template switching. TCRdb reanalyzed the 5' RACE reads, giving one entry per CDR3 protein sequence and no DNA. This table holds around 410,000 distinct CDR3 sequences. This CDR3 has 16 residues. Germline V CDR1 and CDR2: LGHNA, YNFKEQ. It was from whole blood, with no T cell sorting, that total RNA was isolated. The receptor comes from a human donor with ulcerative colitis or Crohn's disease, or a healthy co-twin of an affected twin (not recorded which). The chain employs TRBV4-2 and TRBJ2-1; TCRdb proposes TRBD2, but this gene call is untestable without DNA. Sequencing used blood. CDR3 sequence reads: CASSQETGRADNEQFF.